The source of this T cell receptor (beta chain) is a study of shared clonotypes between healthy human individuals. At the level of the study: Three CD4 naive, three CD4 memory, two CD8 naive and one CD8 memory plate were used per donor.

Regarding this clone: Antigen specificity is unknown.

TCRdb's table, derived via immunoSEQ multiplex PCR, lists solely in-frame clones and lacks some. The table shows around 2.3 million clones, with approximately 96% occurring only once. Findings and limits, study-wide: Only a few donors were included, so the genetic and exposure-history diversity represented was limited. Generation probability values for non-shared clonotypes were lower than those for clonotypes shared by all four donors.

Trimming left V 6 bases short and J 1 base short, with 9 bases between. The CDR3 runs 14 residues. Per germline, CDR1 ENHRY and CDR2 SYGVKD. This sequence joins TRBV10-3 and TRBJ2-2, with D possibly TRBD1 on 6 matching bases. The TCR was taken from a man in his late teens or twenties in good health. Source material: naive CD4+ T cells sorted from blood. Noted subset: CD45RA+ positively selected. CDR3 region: CAIRMTGNTGELFF. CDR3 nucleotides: TGTGCCATCAGGATGACAGGGAACACCGGGGAGCTGTTTTTT.